The next 11 T cell receptor beta chains were all read from a single sample in a study of blood T cell repertoires in COVID-19. Some clones are missing from TCRdb's copy, which holds only in-frame ones; the method was immunoSEQ multiplex PCR. Of approximately 75,000 clones detected, 75% to 95% appear once; the ten largest clones hold roughly 7.2%. The source material was peripheral blood. These receptors were obtained from a human donor in a cohort sampled during active COVID-19.

CDR3 loop: CASSWGRAPGNEQFF. For the CDR3, the DNA is TGTGCCAGCAGCTGGGGGCGGGCGCCCGGCAATGAGCAGTTCTTC. The chain is built from TRBV3-1 (or the pseudogene TRBV3-2) and TRBJ2-1, with D perhaps matching TRBD1 (6 bases). CDR3 length: 15 amino acids. Germline loops: CDR1 LGHDT, CDR2 YNNKEL (reference sequence). V was shortened by 5 bases and J by 6 bases, with 17 bases between the two germline ends.

The genes are TRBV7-9 and TRBJ2-7; 9 bases are shared with TRBD1. The CDR3 consists of 15 residues. V was pared by 4 bases and J by 3 bases, with 7 bases of the junction left unmatched. The germline CDR1 and CDR2 sequences are SEHNR and FQNEAQ (reference sequence). CDR3 nucleotides: TGTGCCAGCAGCTCACCGACAGGGGGAAACTACGAGCAGTACTTC. Translation: CASSSPTGGNYEQYF.

The chain uses TRBV10-2 and TRBJ2-7, with D uncertain. CDR3 length equals 11 residues. The germline CDR1 and CDR2 sequences are WSHSY and SAAADI. The ends were cut back, 10 bases at V and 8 bases at J, with 15 bases in the middle. The CDR3 loop is CATWSEAKQYF. CDR3 nucleotide sequence: TGCGCCACGTGGAGCGAGGCCAAGCAGTACTTC.

The rearrangement uses TRBV6-5 and TRBJ1-2; a weak D match, TRBD1 (5 bases). Trimming pared 8 bases from V and 6 bases from J, leaving 19 bases between. This CDR3 is 14 amino acids long. From germline, CDR1 is MNHEY and CDR2 SVGAGI. The CDR3 sequence is CASPHTREVDGYTF. CDR3 in DNA: TGTGCCAGCCCCCACACCAGGGAGGTCGATGGCTACACCTTC.

This sequence joins TRBV5-4 and TRBJ1-3; possible D gene TRBD1, 6 bases. The V gene lost 2 bases and the J gene lost 2 bases, with 17 bases spanning the gap. The CDR3 spans 17 residues. In germline, CDR1 is SGHNT, CDR2 YYREEE (reference sequence). The CDR3 spells CASSFWTRDTAGNTIYF. The CDR3 DNA follows: TGTGCCAGCAGCTTTTGGACCCGGGACACCGCTGGAAACACCATATATTTT.

The genes are TRBV6-5 and TRBJ2-3; TRBD1 might be the D (6 bases). CDR3 length: 15 amino acids. Trimming took 4 bases from V and 6 from J, leaving 17 bases between them. The germline V gene encodes CDR1 MNHEY and CDR2 SVGAGI. The CDR3 spells CASSSIPLTGDTQYF. The CDR3, as DNA: TGTGCCAGCAGTTCGATACCACTTACAGGGGATACGCAGTATTTT.

The CDR3 nucleotides read TGTGCCAGTAGCGGTCCCTTCTACGAGCAGTACTTC. This sequence encodes CASSGPFYEQYF. The chain has TRBV19 and TRBJ2-7, with no clear D. Deletions cut 6 bases from V and 3 bases from J, with 9 bases between. CDR1 is LNHDA and CDR2 is SQIVND in the germline V gene (reference sequence). The CDR3 runs to 12 residues. Together with reference TRBV19 and TRBJ2-7, the CDR3 gives the full variable domain: DGGITQSPKYLFRKEGQNVTLSCEQNLNHDAMYWYRQDPGQGLRLIYYSQIVNDFQKGDIAEGYSVSREKKESFPLTVTSAQKNPTAFYLCASSGPFYEQYFGPGTRLTVT.

The chain employs TRBV7-9 and TRBJ1-5; TRBD1 matches at 7 bases. Germline V gene data show CDR1 as SEHNR and CDR2 as FQNEAQ (reference sequence). V trimming: 1 base; J trimming: 5 bases; junction bases outside the gene matches: 2. The CDR3 extends over 14 amino acids. The CDR3 DNA follows: TGTGCCAGCAGCTTAGGGGACAGACATCAGCCCCAGCATTTT. As protein: CASSLGDRHQPQHF. The whole variable domain, remainder taken from reference TRBV7-9 and TRBJ1-5, is DTGVSQNPRHKITKRGQNVTFRCDPISEHNRLYWYRQTLGQGPEFLTYFQNEAQLEKSRLLSDRFSAERPKGSFSTLEIQRTEQGDSAMYLCASSLGDRHQPQHFGDGTRLSIL.

The V and J genes are TRBV10-2 and TRBJ2-3, with 16 bases aligning to TRBD2. From germline, CDR1 is WSHSY and CDR2 SAAADI. This CDR3 is built from 23 residues. J was trimmed by 4 bases and V by 3 bases; bases with no gene match: 22. The CDR3 nucleotides are TGCGCCAGCAGTGAATCGCCCATCTTACCGGGACTAGCGGGGGGGTTTACCCCAGATACGCAGTATTTT. It codes for CASSESPILPGLAGGFTPDTQYF.

CDR3 nucleotide sequence: TGTGCCAGCAACCCGGGGGCTAGCGGGGGGGCCGCGTCACAGTACTTC. Translated: CASNPGASGGAASQYF. The chain carries TRBV28 and TRBJ2-7, with 12 bases that match TRBD2. The CDR3 covers 16 residues. Trimming at V came to 7 bases and at J to 10 bases, leaving 17 bases not matched to a gene. Germline CDR1 and CDR2: MDHEN and SYDVKM.

The chain couples TRBV9 to TRBJ2-1; a possible D gene is TRBD2 (5 bases). CDR3 length equals 15 residues. Germline V lookup: CDR1 SGDLS, CDR2 YYNGEE. Trimming shortened V by 0 bases and J by 3 bases, and 10 bases separated the two germline ends. This chain's CDR3 is CASSVDGVRYNEQFF. In nucleotides, the CDR3 is TGTGCCAGCAGCGTAGACGGGGTGCGCTACAATGAGCAGTTCTTC. The entire variable domain, with the rest obtained from reference TRBV9 and TRBJ2-1, is as follows: DSGVTQTPKHLITATGQRVTLRCSPRSGDLSVYWYQQSLDQGLQFLIQYYNGEERAKGNILERFSAQQFPDLHSELNLSSLELGDSALYFCASSVDGVRYNEQFFGPGTRLTVL.